The 30 T cell receptor beta chains below come from one sample, sequenced in a study of T cell responses to AZD1222 COVID-19 vaccine. Clones were read by immunoSEQ multiplex PCR, and TCRdb kept only the in-frame ones, dropping some. The sample shows some 140,000 clones, about 90% of them seen only once. The sequencing used peripheral blood, collected on day 0 of AZD1222 vaccination. The source of these receptors is an adult in good health.

The chain's CDR3 is CASSQGRSMNTEAFF. The CDR3 bases are TGTGCCAGCAGCCAAGGACGTAGTATGAACACTGAAGCTTTCTTT. V and J are TRBV11-2 and TRBJ1-1; D is unclear. This CDR3 is built from 15 residues. Germline assignment: CDR1 SGHAT and CDR2 FQNNGV. The V gene lost 5 bases and the J gene lost 0 bases, with 13 bases spanning the gap.

This chain uses TRBV19 with TRBJ2-3, with D uncertain. CDR1 is LNHDA, CDR2 SQIVND, per germline (reference sequence). The CDR3 is 11 amino acids. Trimming took 2 bases from V and 3 from J, leaving 0 bases between them. As DNA, the CDR3 is TGTGCCAGTAGTATAACAGATACGCAGTATTTT. Translated: CASSITDTQYF.

The rearrangement links TRBV25-1 to TRBJ1-5; D is ambiguous. The V and J ends lost 2 bases and 6 bases respectively, with 8 bases between them. This CDR3 has 13 residues. In germline, CDR1 is MGHDK, CDR2 SYGVNS. The CDR3 sequence is CASSEDFSQPQHF. CDR3 DNA: TGTGCCAGCAGTGAAGATTTTAGTCAGCCCCAGCATTTT.

V is TRBV11-3 and J is TRBJ1-4; tentative D call: TRBD1 (6 bases). V dropped 1 base and J dropped 8 bases, with 14 bases sitting between them. Germline lookup yields CDR1 SGHNT and CDR2 YENEEA. This CDR3 is built from 15 residues. The CDR3, as DNA: TGTGCCAGCAGCTTAGCGGACAGACGAGAGGAAAAACTGTTTTTT. It specifies CASSLADRREEKLFF. Looking up the rest from reference TRBV11-3 and TRBJ1-4 gives the full variable domain: EAGVVQSPRYKIIEKKQPVAFWCNPISGHNTLYWYLQNLGQGPELLIRYENEEAVDDSQLPKDRFSAERLKGVDSTLKIQPAELGDSAVYLCASSLADRREEKLFFGSGTQLSVL.

This chain joins TRBV6-6 and TRBJ1-4; D remains ambiguous. CDR3 length: 13 residues. V was clipped by 0 bases and J by 8 bases, with 7 bases between them. CDR1 and CDR2 (germline): MNHNY, SVGAGI (reference sequence). The CDR3 here is CASSYSGSEKLFF. CDR3 DNA: TGTGCCAGCAGTTACTCTGGGTCGGAAAAACTGTTTTTT.

The gene calls are TRBV18 and TRBJ1-5; TRBD1 might be the D (5 bases). Germline CDR1 KGHSH, CDR2 LQKENI. The CDR3 totals 14 residues. The V and J ends lost 2 bases and 6 bases respectively, with 11 bases between them. CDR3 sequence reads: CASSPIKDTQPQHF. The DNA of the CDR3 is TGTGCCAGCTCACCAATTAAGGACACTCAGCCCCAGCATTTT.

This rearrangement joins TRBV3-1 (or the pseudogene TRBV3-2) to TRBJ2-3; 10 bases are a match to TRBD2. Germline V gives CDR1 LGHDT, CDR2 YNNKEL (reference sequence). Trimming at V came to 2 bases and at J to 0 bases, leaving 2 bases not matched to a gene. This CDR3 contains 16 residues. In nucleotides, the CDR3 is TGTGCCAGCAGCCAATTAGCGGGAGGCAGCACAGATACGCAGTATTTT. It encodes CASSQLAGGSTDTQYF.

The sample holds one count of this clone. The V and J genes are TRBV5-5 and TRBJ1-1; 7 nucleotides line up with TRBD1. Germline CDR1 and CDR2: SGHKS and YYEKEE (reference sequence). The CDR3 is made up of 15 amino acids. J gave up 0 bases and V 9 bases, and 11 bases lay outside the gene matches. The CDR3 spells CATRNGDRVNTEAFF. The CDR3 DNA is TGTGCCACCAGAAATGGGGACAGAGTGAACACTGAAGCTTTCTTT.

The chain is built from TRBV5-1 and TRBJ1-4; D is perhaps TRBD1 (6 bases). The V gene lost 2 bases and the J gene lost 6 bases, with 11 bases spanning the gap. The CDR3 runs to 14 residues. CDR1 and CDR2 from the germline V gene are SGHRS and YFSETQ. DNA for the CDR3: TGCGCCAGCAGCTTCGGACAGTCAGATGAAAAACTGTTTTTT. Translated, it gives CASSFGQSDEKLFF.

The rearrangement joins TRBV28 to TRBJ1-5, with D unclear. In germline, CDR1 is MDHEN, CDR2 SYDVKM. Trimming pared 5 bases from V and 0 bases from J, leaving 5 bases between. This CDR3 is built from 13 residues. CDR3 in amino acids: CASSGNSNQPQHF. CDR3 in DNA: TGTGCCAGCAGTGGGAATAGCAATCAGCCCCAGCATTTT.

J is TRBJ1-5 and V is TRBV9, with D possibly being TRBD1 (6 bases). This CDR3 comprises 15 residues. Germline CDR1 is SGDLS and CDR2 is YYNGEE. Trimming pared 4 bases from V and 4 bases from J, leaving 15 bases between. CDR3 DNA: TGTGCCAGCAGCACCTGGGACACCGTTAATCAGCCCCAGCATTTT. Its protein is CASSTWDTVNQPQHF. Full variable domain (remainder filled in from reference TRBV9 and TRBJ1-5): DSGVTQTPKHLITATGQRVTLRCSPRSGDLSVYWYQQSLDQGLQFLIQYYNGEERAKGNILERFSAQQFPDLHSELNLSSLELGDSALYFCASSTWDTVNQPQHFGDGTRLSIL.

This chain uses TRBV7-2 with TRBJ2-7; no clear D gene. Trimming left V 5 bases short and J 3 bases short, with 5 bases between. The CDR3 covers 11 residues. Germline CDR1 is SGHTA and CDR2 is FQGNSA. The CDR3 DNA sequence: TGTGCCAGCAGCCGTTACTACGAGCAGTACTTC. The encoded protein is CASSRYYEQYF.

This clone is a singleton in its sample. This chain joins TRBV24-1 and TRBJ2-7; possible D gene TRBD2, 6 bases. Germline V lookup: CDR1 KGHDR, CDR2 SFDVKD. V dropped 7 bases and J dropped 11 bases, with 26 bases sitting between them. The CDR3 contains 15 residues. The CDR3 coding sequence is TGTGCCACCAGGGCACCTTTAGCGGCAGGGCACCGGAAGTACTTC. Amino acids: CATRAPLAAGHRKYF.

The rearrangement links TRBV27 to TRBJ2-1; D not resolved. V lost 4 bases to trimming and J lost 10 bases, with 14 bases between them. CDR1 and CDR2 from the germline V gene are MNHEY and SMNVEV (reference sequence). CDR3 size: 13 residues. CDR3 bases: TGTGCCAGCAGTTACCTCGACCCATTAGAGCAGTTCTTC. It yields the protein CASSYLDPLEQFF.

CDR3 sequence: CASSLRTAGYTF. CDR3 in DNA: TGTGCCAGCAGTTTAAGGACCGCCGGCTACACCTTC. The chain has TRBV28 and TRBJ1-2; D is unclear. Deletions cut 2 bases from V and 8 bases from J, with 9 bases between. The CDR3 is 12 amino acids. Germline-derived CDR1 and CDR2 are MDHEN and SYDVKM.

The V call is TRBV27, the J call TRBJ2-5; no reliable D call. Per the germline V gene, CDR1 is MNHEY and CDR2 is SMNVEV (reference sequence). The CDR3 covers 14 residues. The V and J ends lost 5 bases and 5 bases respectively, with 15 bases between them. The CDR3 protein is CASSPYLGWETQYF. The DNA for the CDR3 is TGTGCCAGCAGTCCGTATTTAGGATGGGAGACCCAGTACTTC.

CDR3 nucleotides: TGTGCCAGCAGTTACGGGCAGGGGAATGGCTACACCTTC. Its translation: CASSYGQGNGYTF. The genes are TRBV6-5 and TRBJ1-2; D is possibly TRBD1 (6 bases). V was pared by 2 bases and J by 6 bases, with 10 bases between. The CDR3 is 13 residues long. From germline, CDR1 is MNHEY and CDR2 SVGAGI.

The rearrangement links TRBV4-3 to TRBJ2-7; the match to TRBD2 covers 7 bases. Germline V gene data show CDR1 as LGHNA and CDR2 as YSLEER. V gave up 4 bases and J gave up 3 bases; unmatched junction bases: 6. This CDR3 region has 14 residues. The CDR3 is CASSPSGGNYEQYF. DNA of the CDR3: TGCGCCAGCAGCCCTAGCGGAGGGAACTACGAGCAGTACTTC.

This chain links TRBV24-1 with TRBJ2-7; D not resolved. Trimming cost V 1 base and J 3 bases, with 9 bases left between them. This CDR3 is built from 14 residues. Germline CDR1 KGHDR, CDR2 SFDVKD. The DNA for the CDR3 is TGTGCCACCAGTGATTTTGGCAGTTTCTACGAGCAGTACTTC. Amino acid sequence: CATSDFGSFYEQYF.

The J gene is TRBJ2-7, the V gene TRBV7-2; D is perhaps TRBD1 (5 bases). Germline CDR1 SGHTA, CDR2 FQGNSA. The CDR3 contains 16 residues. V was trimmed by 0 bases and J by 1 base, leaving 13 bases between them. This CDR3 is CASSLALTVGSYEQYF. In DNA, the CDR3 is TGTGCCAGCAGCTTAGCGTTGACAGTTGGATCCTACGAGCAGTACTTC.

The chain carries TRBV6-1 and TRBJ2-7; no firm D call. Germline CDR1 MNHNS, CDR2 SASEGT. V lost 2 bases and J lost 7, with 9 bases in between. The CDR3 loop spans 12 amino acids. In nucleotides, the CDR3 is TGTGCCAGCAGTGAACCCGAGCGAGAGCAGTACTTC. It is translated as CASSEPEREQYF.

The rearrangement links TRBV18 to TRBJ1-4; D is unresolved. The CDR3 is 15 residues long. Looked up from germline, CDR1 is KGHSH and CDR2 is LQKENI. V was cut by 3 bases and J by 0 bases, with 8 bases left in between. CDR3 loop: CASSPERTTNEKLFF. CDR3 in DNA: TGTGCCAGCTCACCCGAGAGGACAACTAATGAAAAACTGTTTTTT.

V usage is TRBV7-8 and J usage is TRBJ2-1; maybe TRBD2 (6 bases). This CDR3 is 13 amino acids long. Germline V gene lookup returns CDR1 SGHVS and CDR2 FQNEAQ. The V and J ends lost 5 bases and 5 bases respectively, with 10 bases between them. CDR3 in DNA: TGTGCCAGCAGCCTTAGCGGTAACAATGAGCAGTTCTTC. Amino acid sequence: CASSLSGNNEQFF.

This clone was seen only a few times. This chain uses TRBV6-5 with TRBJ1-2; D gene ambiguous. The CDR3 consists of 12 residues. Germline V gene sequence: CDR1 MNHEY, CDR2 SVGAGI. V shed 2 bases and J shed 8 bases, with 9 bases lying between them. CDR3 DNA sequence: TGTGCCAGCAGTTACCGCGATGGCGGCTACACCTTC. This codes for CASSYRDGGYTF.

The chain joins TRBV14 to TRBJ1-1; D is undetermined. V lost 0 bases and J 3 bases, leaving 8 bases between the germline ends. CDR1 is SGHDN and CDR2 is FVKESK in the germline V gene. This CDR3 has 14 amino acids. CDR3 residues: CASSQDRSYTEAFF. The CDR3 DNA reads as TGTGCCAGCAGCCAAGATAGGTCGTACACTGAAGCTTTCTTT.

The rearrangement joins TRBV29-1 to TRBJ2-2; 10 bases map to TRBD1. The trim removed 4 bases at V and 3 bases at J, leaving 2 bases unmatched. Germline V gives CDR1 SQVTM, CDR2 ANQGSEA. CDR3 length: 14 residues. The CDR3 region is CSVVTGGDTGELFF. The CDR3 nucleotides read TGCAGCGTTGTGACAGGGGGCGACACCGGGGAGCTGTTTTTT.

V and J are TRBV27 and TRBJ2-7; 7 bases are a match to TRBD2. V dropped 3 bases and J dropped 0; count of bases not matched to a gene: 8. Looked up from germline, CDR1 is MNHEY and CDR2 is SMNVEV (reference sequence). This CDR3 contains 16 residues. DNA of the CDR3: TGTGCCAGCAGTTTTTATGGGGCTAGCGGCTCCTACGAGCAGTACTTC. Its translation is CASSFYGASGSYEQYF.

In this sample, this clone turned up once. The rearrangement joins TRBV7-2 to TRBJ2-4, with unresolved D. Trimming shortened V by 1 base and J by 0 bases, and 13 bases separated the two germline ends. The CDR3 is made up of 17 amino acids. Germline CDR1 and CDR2: SGHTA and FQGNSA. The CDR3 spells CASSLGGLQLAKNIQYF. The CDR3, as DNA: TGTGCCAGCAGCTTAGGTGGGCTTCAGCTAGCCAAAAACATTCAGTACTTC.

This clone turned up a few times. This chain connects TRBV6-2 or TRBV6-3 to TRBJ1-4, with 10 bases lining up with TRBD1. The germline CDR1 and CDR2 sequences are MNHEY and SVGEGT. There are 16 residues in the CDR3. V gave up 4 bases and J gave up 4 bases; unmatched junction bases: 6. The CDR3 nucleotides read TGTGCCAGCAGTTCGACAGGGGGCCGGATTAATGAAAAACTGTTTTTT. It encodes CASSSTGGRINEKLFF.

The chain has TRBV13 and TRBJ1-2; D not certain. The CDR3 has 14 residues. Germline V gene lookup returns CDR1 PRHDT and CDR2 FYEKMQ (reference sequence). V lost 3 bases, J lost 5 bases, and 13 bases lay in between. The CDR3 here is CASSFLGFRYGYTF. Written as DNA, the CDR3 is TGTGCCAGCAGCTTCCTAGGATTTCGATATGGCTACACCTTC.